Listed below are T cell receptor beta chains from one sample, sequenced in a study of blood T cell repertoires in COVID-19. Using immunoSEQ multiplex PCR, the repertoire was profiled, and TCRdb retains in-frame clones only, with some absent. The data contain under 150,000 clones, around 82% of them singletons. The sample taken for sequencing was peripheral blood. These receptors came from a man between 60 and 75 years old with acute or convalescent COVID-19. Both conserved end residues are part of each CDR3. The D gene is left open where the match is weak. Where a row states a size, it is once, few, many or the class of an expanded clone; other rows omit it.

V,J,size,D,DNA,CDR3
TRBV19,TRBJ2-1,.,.,TGTGCCAGTAGTATCGACTTTTCCTCAGGGTCCTACAATGAGCAGTTCTTC,CASSIDFSSGSYNEQFF
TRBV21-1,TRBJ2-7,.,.,TGTGCCAGCAGCAGAGTGCGGGGCTCACCCTACGAGCAGTACTTC,CASSRVRGSPYEQYF
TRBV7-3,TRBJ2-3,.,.,TGTGCCAGCAGCTTGGTAGTGGGGGCAACAGATACGCAGTATTTT,CASSLVVGATDTQYF
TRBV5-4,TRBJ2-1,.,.,TGTGCCAGCAGCTTGGGGTTGTCGACACCTATAGGGGGTGAGCAGTTCTTC,CASSLGLSTPIGGEQFF
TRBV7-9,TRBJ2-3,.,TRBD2,TGTGCCAGCCTTCTAGCGGTGATCACAGATACGCAGTATTTT,CASLLAVITDTQYF
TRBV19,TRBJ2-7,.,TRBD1,TGTGCCAGTAGTTTGGGACAGACCTACGAGCAGTACTTC,CASSLGQTYEQYF
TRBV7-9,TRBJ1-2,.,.,TGTGCCAGCAGCTTATCGGAGGGGAACTATGGCTACACCTTC,CASSLSEGNYGYTF
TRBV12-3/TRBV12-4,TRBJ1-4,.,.,TGTGCCAGCAGTTTGACCAGGCCTGAAAAACTGTTTTTT,CASSLTRPEKLFF
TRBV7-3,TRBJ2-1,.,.,TGTGCCAGCAGCCCTCCGGGGAGTTACAATGAGCAGTTCTTC,CASSPPGSYNEQFF
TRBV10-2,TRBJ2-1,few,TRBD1,TGCGCCAGCAGAAACCGGGACAGGGGGTCCAATGAGCAGTTCTTC,CASRNRDRGSNEQFF